The 27 T cell receptor beta chains reported below all come from one sample, sequenced in a study of blood T cell repertoires in COVID-19. The table came from immunoSEQ multiplex PCR; TCRdb's copy has only in-frame clones and leaves some out. The sample records tens of thousands of clones, about nine tenths being singletons. The source material was peripheral blood. The source of these receptors is a man aged 55 to 70 with acute or convalescent COVID-19.

This clone was recorded a few times. The chain combines TRBV7-9 with TRBJ1-5; the match to TRBD1 covers 7 bases. CDR3 length: 17 residues. J was trimmed by 2 bases and V by 1 base; bases with no gene match: 8. Germline V gene lookup returns CDR1 SEHNR and CDR2 FQNEAQ (reference sequence). The CDR3 loop reads CASSLDRGLRGNQPQHF. The CDR3 nucleotides read TGTGCCAGCAGCTTAGATAGGGGGCTCAGAGGCAATCAGCCCCAGCATTTT.

The rearrangement uses TRBV5-6 and TRBJ2-2; no clear D gene. Germline V lookup: CDR1 SGHDT, CDR2 YYEEEE. Between the trimmed V and J ends, which lost 1 base and 4 bases, there was a span of 14 bases. The CDR3 sequence is 16 residues long. CDR3 sequence reads: CASSLNYELGTGELFF. CDR3 in DNA: TGTGCCAGCAGCTTGAACTATGAACTCGGCACCGGGGAGCTGTTTTTT.

The V and J genes are TRBV19 and TRBJ2-2; 9 bases align to TRBD1. V shed 8 bases, J shed 9 bases, and the junction held 19 bases outside the gene matches. This CDR3 is 17 amino acids long. Germline lookup yields CDR1 LNHDA and CDR2 SQIVND (reference sequence). Here the CDR3 reads CASQPPRDRELVRELFF. The DNA for the CDR3 is TGTGCCAGTCAACCTCCCAGGGACAGGGAGTTGGTCAGGGAGCTGTTTTTT.

The J gene is TRBJ1-2, the V gene TRBV3-1 (or the pseudogene TRBV3-2); tentatively, D is TRBD1 (5 bases). From germline, CDR1 is LGHDT and CDR2 YNNKEL (reference sequence). The CDR3 covers 13 residues. Trimming left V 1 base short and J 2 bases short, with 5 bases between. The CDR3 reads CASSQGQNYGYTF. CDR3 DNA: TGTGCCAGCAGCCAAGGACAGAACTATGGCTACACCTTC.

This chain uses TRBV9 with TRBJ2-1; the D gene is possibly TRBD2 (7 bases). Trimming cost V 7 bases and J 6 bases, with 17 bases left between them. The CDR3 contains 14 residues. The germline gives CDR1 SGDLS, CDR2 YYNGEE. The CDR3 sequence is CASRSEGGPNEQFF. The CDR3 bases are TGTGCCAGCCGCTCCGAGGGGGGGCCCAATGAGCAGTTCTTC.

V is TRBV11-2 and J is TRBJ1-2, with 9 bases that match TRBD1. In germline, CDR1 is SGHAT, CDR2 FQNNGV. V lost 3 bases, J lost 4 bases, and 12 bases stayed unmatched. The CDR3 consists of 17 residues. CDR3 bases: TGTGCCAGCAGCTTTTCAATGGGGGACAGGGCGCCCTATGGCTACACCTTC. It translates to CASSFSMGDRAPYGYTF.

The chain carries TRBV6-1 and TRBJ2-5, with 7 nucleotides matching TRBD2. V lost 0 bases to trimming and J lost 4 bases; unmatched junction nucleotides: 11. Germline CDR1 reads MNHNS; CDR2 reads SASEGT. The CDR3 consists of 17 residues. CDR3 protein: CASSEALLGGGTETQYF. CDR3 DNA: TGTGCCAGCAGTGAAGCGCTTCTTGGGGGGGGAACAGAGACCCAGTACTTC.

V and J are TRBV7-8 and TRBJ1-3, with TRBD1 identical over 10 bases. This CDR3 comprises 15 residues. Germline assignment: CDR1 SGHVS and CDR2 FQNEAQ. With 6 bases clipped from V and 4 bases from J, the junction kept 6 bases outside the gene matches. CDR3 sequence: CASSLTGGAGNTIYF. In DNA, the CDR3 is TGTGCCAGCAGTTTGACAGGGGGCGCCGGAAACACCATATATTTT. Looking up the rest from reference TRBV7-8 and TRBJ1-3 gives the full variable domain: GAGVSQSPRYKVAKRGQDVALRCDPISGHVSLFWYQQALGQGPEFLTYFQNEAQLDKSGLPSDRFFAERPEGSVSTLKIQRTQQEDSAVYLCASSLTGGAGNTIYFGEGSWLTVV.

The chain joins TRBV4-1 to TRBJ1-2, with D unresolved. The length of the CDR3 is 14 residues. CDR1 is MGHRA and CDR2 is YSYEKL in the germline V gene. V lost 0 bases, J lost 2 bases, and 7 bases lay in between. CDR3 nucleotides: TGCGCCAGCAGCCAAGATGCGGCGAACTATGGCTACACCTTC. Its translation: CASSQDAANYGYTF.

The chain recombines TRBV24-1 with TRBJ1-5; D perhaps matches TRBD1 (5 bases). Germline assignment: CDR1 KGHDR and CDR2 SFDVKD. This CDR3 region has 14 residues. V lost 5 bases to trimming and J lost 3 bases, with 10 bases between them. The CDR3 DNA sequence: TGTGCCACCAGTGCAACAGGAGTCAATCAGCCCCAGCATTTT. It is translated as CATSATGVNQPQHF.

The V and J genes are TRBV5-1 and TRBJ1-2; 8 bases fit TRBD1. CDR1 is SGHRS and CDR2 is YFSETQ in the germline V gene. V trimming: 4 bases; J trimming: 8 bases; junction bases outside the gene matches: 16. The CDR3 is made up of 16 amino acids. This CDR3 reads CASSTSTGAFGMGYTF. CDR3 sequence (DNA): TGCGCCAGCAGCACTTCGACAGGGGCGTTCGGTATGGGCTACACCTTC.

The rearrangement links TRBV7-9 to TRBJ2-1; D is perhaps TRBD1 (6 bases). Trimming left V 0 bases short and J 5 bases short, with 8 bases between. Germline CDR1 reads SEHNR; CDR2 reads FQNEAQ (reference sequence). CDR3 length equals 14 residues. CDR3 in amino acids: CASSLAQGNNEQFF. The CDR3 DNA follows: TGTGCCAGCAGCTTAGCGCAGGGGAACAATGAGCAGTTCTTC.

V is TRBV11-3 and J is TRBJ2-7; possible D gene TRBD1, 6 bases. V was clipped by 2 bases and J by 5 bases, with 13 bases between them. Germline V gene sequence: CDR1 SGHNT, CDR2 YENEEA. CDR3 length: 14 residues. CDR3 in amino acids: CASSLSGGTNEQYF. CDR3 DNA sequence: TGTGCCAGCAGCTTATCTGGGGGCACAAACGAGCAGTACTTC.

This chain links TRBV3-1 (or the pseudogene TRBV3-2) with TRBJ1-5; no clear D. Germline V gives CDR1 LGHDT, CDR2 YNNKEL (reference sequence). The V end was cut by 1 base, the J end by 0 bases, with 7 bases between. The CDR3 sequence is 15 residues long. In nucleotides, the CDR3 is TGTGCCAGCAGCCAAGCAGGAACTAGCAATCAGCCCCAGCATTTT. It translates to CASSQAGTSNQPQHF.

The gene calls are TRBV5-1 and TRBJ1-2; D is uncertain. CDR3 length equals 13 residues. Germline V gives CDR1 SGHRS, CDR2 YFSETQ. The V and J ends lost 2 bases and 3 bases respectively, with 8 bases between them. Here the CDR3 reads CASSFDGDYGYTF. Written as DNA, the CDR3 is TGCGCCAGCAGCTTCGACGGGGACTATGGCTACACCTTC.

The rearrangement links TRBV11-3 to TRBJ1-1, with D uncertain. Germline values: CDR1 SGHNT, CDR2 YENEEA. The CDR3 consists of 14 residues. V was trimmed by 2 bases and J by 5 bases, leaving 12 bases between them. The CDR3 DNA follows: TGTGCCAGCAGCTTATTCACCTCAGGTACTGAAGCTTTCTTT. It codes for CASSLFTSGTEAFF. Based on the CDR3 plus reference TRBV11-3 and TRBJ1-1, the full variable domain is EAGVVQSPRYKIIEKKQPVAFWCNPISGHNTLYWYLQNLGQGPELLIRYENEEAVDDSQLPKDRFSAERLKGVDSTLKIQPAELGDSAVYLCASSLFTSGTEAFFGQGTRLTVV.

The rearrangement joins TRBV6-5 to TRBJ1-2; D possibly corresponds to TRBD1 (5 bases). Germline CDR1 reads MNHEY; CDR2 reads SVGAGI. The V and J ends lost 5 bases and 7 bases respectively, with 11 bases between them. CDR3 length: 12 amino acids. The CDR3 is CASSPGSGGYTF. For the CDR3, the DNA is TGTGCCAGCAGTCCAGGGTCGGGTGGCTACACCTTC.

The chain is built from TRBV3-1 (or the pseudogene TRBV3-2) and TRBJ1-4; 9 bases are shared with TRBD1. Germline assignment: CDR1 LGHDT and CDR2 YNNKEL (reference sequence). The CDR3 is 14 residues long. V gave up 5 bases and J gave up 5 bases; unmatched junction bases: 3. For the CDR3, the DNA is TGTGCCAGCAGCTCCGGGACAGGGAATGAAAAACTGTTTTTT. Residues: CASSSGTGNEKLFF.

The count of this clone is one. The chain employs TRBV7-2 and TRBJ2-5; 12 bases align to TRBD2. V trimming: 2 bases; J trimming: 3 bases; junction bases outside the gene matches: 4. The CDR3 sequence is 16 residues long. CDR1 and CDR2 (germline): SGHTA, FQGNSA. The DNA for the CDR3 is TGTGCCAGCAGCTTATCCCTAGCGGGGGGGGAAGAGACCCAGTACTTC. Its translation: CASSLSLAGGEETQYF.

The rearrangement joins TRBV7-9 to TRBJ1-2; D perhaps matches TRBD1 (5 bases). CDR3 length: 16 residues. Trimming took off 4 bases at V and 4 bases at J, with 19 bases between the two ends. CDR1 is SEHNR, CDR2 FQNEAQ, per germline (reference sequence). The CDR3 DNA reads TGTGCCAGCAGCTCCACGGTAGACATCGGGGGCTATGGCTACACCTTC. This encodes CASSSTVDIGGYGYTF.

This sequence joins TRBV10-3 and TRBJ1-1; D is ambiguous. V was clipped by 0 bases and J by 5 bases, with 16 bases between them. The CDR3 loop spans 16 amino acids. Germline CDR1 reads ENHRY; CDR2 reads SYGVKD. CDR3 nucleotide sequence: TGTGCCATCAGTGAGTCGGAACGTTCATCAGGTACTGAAGCTTTCTTT. Protein product: CAISESERSSGTEAFF.

The chain joins TRBV21-1 to TRBJ2-2; the DNA was not used to check the table's D call, TRBD1. TRBV21-1 is designated a pseudogene. The CDR3 has 17 residues. In DNA form, the CDR3 reads TGTGCCAGCAGCGCGAGACGTAGGGACAGGAACACCGGGGAGCTGTTTTTT. Translating it yields CASSARRRDRNTGELFF.

The chain combines TRBV5-1 with TRBJ1-5; possible D gene TRBD1, 5 bases. This CDR3 region has 15 residues. CDR1 and CDR2 from the germline V gene are SGHRS and YFSETQ. Trimming took 0 bases from V and 3 from J, leaving 10 bases between them. The CDR3 nucleotides are TGCGCCAGCAGCTTGGAGGGCGGGACCAATCAGCCCCAGCATTTT. Residues: CASSLEGGTNQPQHF.

This sequence joins TRBV6-5 and TRBJ1-1; possibly TRBD1 for D (5 bases). The CDR3 has 13 residues. CDR1 MNHEY and CDR2 SVGAGI come from the germline V gene. V dropped 6 bases and J dropped 1 base, with 9 bases sitting between them. The CDR3 is CASSPGGNTEAFF. The CDR3 nucleotides are TGTGCCAGCAGCCCGGGGGGGAACACTGAAGCTTTCTTT.

This clone appeared a single time. The chain joins TRBV3-1 (or the pseudogene TRBV3-2) to TRBJ2-2, with 7 nucleotides matching TRBD1. The germline V gene encodes CDR1 LGHDT and CDR2 YNNKEL (reference sequence). The CDR3 is 14 residues long. Germline trimming cut 7 bases from V and 6 bases from J; bases unmatched to any gene: 8. CDR3 region: CASKQGPLAGELFF. CDR3 nucleotides: TGTGCCAGCAAACAGGGGCCCCTGGCCGGGGAGCTGTTTTTT.

The chain employs TRBV24-1 and TRBJ1-5; 7 bases fit TRBD1. CDR1 is KGHDR, CDR2 SFDVKD, per germline. The CDR3 is 13 amino acids. V trimming: 6 bases; J trimming: 6 bases; junction bases outside the gene matches: 4. The CDR3 loop reads CATSSPGGQPQHF. CDR3 in DNA: TGTGCCACCAGTTCTCCAGGGGGTCAGCCCCAGCATTTT.

The CDR3 reads CASSPLRAGEKLFF. Here the CDR3 DNA reads TGTGCCAGCAGTCCTCTTCGGGCGGGTGAAAAACTGTTTTTT. V is TRBV6-5 and J is TRBJ1-4; no clear D. The CDR3 is made up of 14 amino acids. Deletions cut 5 bases from V and 7 bases from J, with 14 bases between. Germline V gene data show CDR1 as MNHEY and CDR2 as SVGAGI.